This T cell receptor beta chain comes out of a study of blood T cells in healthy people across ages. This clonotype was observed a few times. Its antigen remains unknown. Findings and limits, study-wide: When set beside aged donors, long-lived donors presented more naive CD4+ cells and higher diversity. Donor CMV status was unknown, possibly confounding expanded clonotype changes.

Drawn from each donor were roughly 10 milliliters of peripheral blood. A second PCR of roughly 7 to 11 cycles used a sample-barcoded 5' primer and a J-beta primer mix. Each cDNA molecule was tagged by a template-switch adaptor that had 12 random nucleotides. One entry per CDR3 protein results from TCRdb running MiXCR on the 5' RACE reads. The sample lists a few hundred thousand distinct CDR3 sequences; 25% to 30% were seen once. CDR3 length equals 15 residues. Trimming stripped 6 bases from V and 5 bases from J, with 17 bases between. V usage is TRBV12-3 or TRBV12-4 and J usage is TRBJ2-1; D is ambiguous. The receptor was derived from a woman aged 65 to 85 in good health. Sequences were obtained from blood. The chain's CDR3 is CASSQVPPRDNEQFF. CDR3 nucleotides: TGTGCCAGCAGCCAAGTACCTCCTAGGGACAATGAGCAGTTCTTC.